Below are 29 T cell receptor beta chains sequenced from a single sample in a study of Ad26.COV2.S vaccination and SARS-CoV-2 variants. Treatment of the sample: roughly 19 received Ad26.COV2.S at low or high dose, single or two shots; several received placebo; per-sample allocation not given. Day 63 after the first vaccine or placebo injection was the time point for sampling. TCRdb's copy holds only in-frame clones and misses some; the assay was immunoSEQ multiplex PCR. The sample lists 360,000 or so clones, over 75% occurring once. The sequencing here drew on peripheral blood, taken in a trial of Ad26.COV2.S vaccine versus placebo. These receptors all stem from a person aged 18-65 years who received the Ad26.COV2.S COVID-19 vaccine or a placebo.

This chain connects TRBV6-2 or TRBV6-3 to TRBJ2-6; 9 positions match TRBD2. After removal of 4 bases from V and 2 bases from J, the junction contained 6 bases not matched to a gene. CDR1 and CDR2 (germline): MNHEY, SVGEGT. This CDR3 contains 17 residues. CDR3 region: CASSLLAGVTGANVLTF. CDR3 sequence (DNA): TGTGCCAGCAGTTTATTAGCGGGAGTTACTGGGGCCAACGTCCTGACTTTC.

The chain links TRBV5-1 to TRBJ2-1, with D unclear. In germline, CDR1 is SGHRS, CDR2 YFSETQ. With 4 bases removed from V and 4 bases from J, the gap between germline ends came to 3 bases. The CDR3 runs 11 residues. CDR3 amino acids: CASSTYNEQFF. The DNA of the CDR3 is TGCGCCAGCAGCACTTACAATGAGCAGTTCTTC. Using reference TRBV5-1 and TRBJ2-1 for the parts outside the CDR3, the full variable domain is KAGVTQTPRYLIKTRGQQVTLSCSPISGHRSVSWYQQTPGQGLQFLFEYFSETQRNKGNFPGRFSGRQFSNSRSEMNVSTLELGDSALYLCASSTYNEQFFGPGTRLTVL.

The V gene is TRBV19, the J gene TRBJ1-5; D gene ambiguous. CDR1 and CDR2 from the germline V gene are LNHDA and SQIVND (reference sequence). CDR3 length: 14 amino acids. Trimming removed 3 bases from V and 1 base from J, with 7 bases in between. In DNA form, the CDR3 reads TGTGCCAGTAGTATCGCGGCGAGCAATCAGCCCCAGCATTTT. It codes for CASSIAASNQPQHF. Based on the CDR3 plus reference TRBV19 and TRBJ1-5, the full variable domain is DGGITQSPKYLFRKEGQNVTLSCEQNLNHDAMYWYRQDPGQGLRLIYYSQIVNDFQKGDIAEGYSVSREKKESFPLTVTSAQKNPTAFYLCASSIAASNQPQHFGDGTRLSIL.

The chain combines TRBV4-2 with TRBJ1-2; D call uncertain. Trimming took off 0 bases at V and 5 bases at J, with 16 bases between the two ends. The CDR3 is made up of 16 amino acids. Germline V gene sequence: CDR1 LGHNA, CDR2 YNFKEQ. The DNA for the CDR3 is TGTGCCAGCAGCCAAGATCAGTTCGGAGTCCTTTATGGCTACACCTTC. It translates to CASSQDQFGVLYGYTF.

The CDR3: CASSRQWGQETQYF. The CDR3 DNA is TGTGCCAGCAGCCGACAGTGGGGACAAGAGACCCAGTACTTC. The J gene is TRBJ2-5, the V gene TRBV5-5, with D perhaps matching TRBD1 (5 bases). Germline-derived CDR1 and CDR2 are SGHKS and YYEKEE (reference sequence). CDR3 length: 14 amino acids. V lost 4 bases and J lost 2, with 12 bases in between.

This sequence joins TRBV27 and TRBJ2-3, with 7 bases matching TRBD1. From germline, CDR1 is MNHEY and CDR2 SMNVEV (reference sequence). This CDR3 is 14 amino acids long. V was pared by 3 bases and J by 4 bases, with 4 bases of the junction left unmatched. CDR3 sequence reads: CASSFQGVSDTQYF. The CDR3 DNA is TGTGCCAGCAGTTTTCAGGGGGTCTCAGATACGCAGTATTTT.

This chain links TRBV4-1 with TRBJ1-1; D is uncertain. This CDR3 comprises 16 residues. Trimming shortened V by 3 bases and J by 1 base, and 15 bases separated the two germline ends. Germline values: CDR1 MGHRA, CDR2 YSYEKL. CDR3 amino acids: CASSHINGVPNTEAFF. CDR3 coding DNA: TGCGCCAGCAGCCATATCAATGGGGTGCCGAACACTGAAGCTTTCTTT.

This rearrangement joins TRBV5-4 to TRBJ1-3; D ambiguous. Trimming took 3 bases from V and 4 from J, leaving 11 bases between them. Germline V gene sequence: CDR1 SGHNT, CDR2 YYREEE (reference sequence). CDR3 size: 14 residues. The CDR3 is CASSSYRGGNTIYF. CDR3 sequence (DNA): TGTGCCAGCAGCTCCTACCGAGGGGGAAACACCATATATTTT.

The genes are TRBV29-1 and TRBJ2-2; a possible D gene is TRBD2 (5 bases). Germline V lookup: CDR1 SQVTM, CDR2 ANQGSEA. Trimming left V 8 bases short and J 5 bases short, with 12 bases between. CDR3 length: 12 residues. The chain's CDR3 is CSTLGGTGELFF. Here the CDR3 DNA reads TGCAGCACACTAGGTGGAACCGGGGAGCTGTTTTTT.

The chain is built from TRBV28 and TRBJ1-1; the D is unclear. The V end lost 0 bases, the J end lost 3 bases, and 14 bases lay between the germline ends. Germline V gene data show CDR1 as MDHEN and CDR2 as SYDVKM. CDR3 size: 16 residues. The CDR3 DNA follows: TGTGCCAGCAGTTTATGGAGATCCGGAGCGGACACTGAAGCTTTCTTT. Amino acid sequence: CASSLWRSGADTEAFF.

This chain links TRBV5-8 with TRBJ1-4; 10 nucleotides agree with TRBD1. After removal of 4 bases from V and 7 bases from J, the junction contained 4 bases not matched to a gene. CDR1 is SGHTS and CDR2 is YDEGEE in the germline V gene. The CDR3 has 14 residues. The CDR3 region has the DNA TGTGCCAGCAGCCGGGACAGGGGAAGTGAAAAACTGTTTTTT. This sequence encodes CASSRDRGSEKLFF.

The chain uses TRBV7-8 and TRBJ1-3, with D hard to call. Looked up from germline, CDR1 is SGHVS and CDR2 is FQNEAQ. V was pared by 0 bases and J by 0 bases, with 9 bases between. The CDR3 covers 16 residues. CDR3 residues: CASSLAGRASGNTIYF. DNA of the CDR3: TGTGCCAGCAGCTTAGCCGGGAGGGCCTCTGGAAACACCATATATTTT.

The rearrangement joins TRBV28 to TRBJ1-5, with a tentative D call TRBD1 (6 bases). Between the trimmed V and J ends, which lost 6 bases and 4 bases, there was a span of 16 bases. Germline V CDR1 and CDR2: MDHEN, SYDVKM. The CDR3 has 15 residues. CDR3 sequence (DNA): TGTGCCAGCAGGTCGGGGTTTAGGGGGAATCAGCCCCAGCATTTT. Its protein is CASRSGFRGNQPQHF.

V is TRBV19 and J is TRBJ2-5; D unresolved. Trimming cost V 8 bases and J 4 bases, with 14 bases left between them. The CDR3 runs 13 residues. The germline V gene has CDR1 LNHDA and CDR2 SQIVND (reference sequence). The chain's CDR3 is CASSGSSRETQYF. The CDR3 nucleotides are TGTGCCAGTTCTGGGTCATCCCGAGAGACCCAGTACTTC.

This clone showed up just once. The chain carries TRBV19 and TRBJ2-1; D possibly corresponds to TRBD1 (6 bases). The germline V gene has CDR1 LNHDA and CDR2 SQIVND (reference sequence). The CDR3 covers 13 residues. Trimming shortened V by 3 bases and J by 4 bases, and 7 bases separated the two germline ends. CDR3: CASSITGYNEQFF. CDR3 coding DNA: TGTGCCAGTAGTATCACAGGGTACAATGAGCAGTTCTTC.

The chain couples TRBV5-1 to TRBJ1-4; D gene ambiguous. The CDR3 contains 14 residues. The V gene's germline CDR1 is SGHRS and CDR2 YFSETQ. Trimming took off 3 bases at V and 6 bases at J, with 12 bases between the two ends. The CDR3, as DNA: TGCGCCAGCAGCTCCCATTCTTCCTATGAAAAACTGTTTTTT. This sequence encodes CASSSHSSYEKLFF.

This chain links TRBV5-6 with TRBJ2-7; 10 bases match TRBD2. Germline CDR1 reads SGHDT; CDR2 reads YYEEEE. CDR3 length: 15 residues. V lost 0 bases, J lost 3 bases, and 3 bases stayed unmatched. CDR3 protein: CASSLGAGGVYEQYF. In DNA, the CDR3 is TGTGCCAGCAGCTTGGGAGCGGGAGGGGTCTACGAGCAGTACTTC.

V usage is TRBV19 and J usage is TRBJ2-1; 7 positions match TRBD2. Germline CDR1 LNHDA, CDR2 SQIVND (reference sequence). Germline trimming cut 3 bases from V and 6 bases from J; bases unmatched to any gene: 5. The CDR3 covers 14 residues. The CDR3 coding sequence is TGTGCCAGTAGTATGGGCGGGAGACTCAATGAGCAGTTCTTC. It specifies CASSMGGRLNEQFF.

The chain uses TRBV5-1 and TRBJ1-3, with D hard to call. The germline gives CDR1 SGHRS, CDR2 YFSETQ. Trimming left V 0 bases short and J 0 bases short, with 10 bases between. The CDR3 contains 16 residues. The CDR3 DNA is TGCGCCAGCAGCTTGGAGGCGGCTAACTCTGGAAACACCATATATTTT. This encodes CASSLEAANSGNTIYF.

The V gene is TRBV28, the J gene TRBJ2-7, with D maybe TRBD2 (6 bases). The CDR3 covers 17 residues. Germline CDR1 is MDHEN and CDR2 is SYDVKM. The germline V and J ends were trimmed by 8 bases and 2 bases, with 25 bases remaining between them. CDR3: CASSPRGTADLTYEQYF. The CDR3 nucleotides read TGTGCCAGCTCACCCCGGGGGACGGCGGACCTAACCTACGAGCAGTACTTC.

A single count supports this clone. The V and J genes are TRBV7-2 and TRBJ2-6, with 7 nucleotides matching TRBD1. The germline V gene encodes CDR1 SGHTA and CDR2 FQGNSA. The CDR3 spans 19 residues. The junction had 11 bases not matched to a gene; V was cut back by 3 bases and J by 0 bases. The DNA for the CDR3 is TGTGCCAGCAGCTTTGTGTGGTCGGACAGGAGCTCTGGGGCCAACGTCCTGACTTTC. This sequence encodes CASSFVWSDRSSGANVLTF.

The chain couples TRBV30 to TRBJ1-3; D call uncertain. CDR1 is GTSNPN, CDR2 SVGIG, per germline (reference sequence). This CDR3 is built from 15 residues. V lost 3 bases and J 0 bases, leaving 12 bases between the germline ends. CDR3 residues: CAWSLRRSSGNTIYF. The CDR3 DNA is TGTGCCTGGAGCCTTCGGAGGAGCTCTGGAAACACCATATATTTT.

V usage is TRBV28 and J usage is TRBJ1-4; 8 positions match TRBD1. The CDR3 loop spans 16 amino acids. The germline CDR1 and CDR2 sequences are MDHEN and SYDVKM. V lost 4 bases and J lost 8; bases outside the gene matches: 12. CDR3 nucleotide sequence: TGTGCCAGCAGTTCCGGACAGGGAGGGGTTAGGGAAAAACTGTTTTTT. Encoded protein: CASSSGQGGVREKLFF.

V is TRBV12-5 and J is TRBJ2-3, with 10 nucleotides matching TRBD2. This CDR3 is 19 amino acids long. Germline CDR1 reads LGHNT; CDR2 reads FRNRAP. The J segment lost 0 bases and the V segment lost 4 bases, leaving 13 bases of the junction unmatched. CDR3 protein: CASGSPGLAPHTSTDTQYF. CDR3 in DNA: TGTGCTAGTGGTTCACCGGGACTAGCGCCTCATACAAGCACAGATACGCAGTATTTT.

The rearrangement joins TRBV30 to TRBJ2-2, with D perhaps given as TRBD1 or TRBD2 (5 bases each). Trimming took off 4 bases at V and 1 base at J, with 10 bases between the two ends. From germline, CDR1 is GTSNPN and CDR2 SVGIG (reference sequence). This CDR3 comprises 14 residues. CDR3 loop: CAWIGTENTGELFF. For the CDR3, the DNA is TGTGCCTGGATTGGGACCGAGAACACCGGGGAGCTGTTTTTT.

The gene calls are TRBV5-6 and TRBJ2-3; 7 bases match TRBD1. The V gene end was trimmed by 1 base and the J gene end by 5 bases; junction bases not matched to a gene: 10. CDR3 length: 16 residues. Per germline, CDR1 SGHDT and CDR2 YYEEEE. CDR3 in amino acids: CASSLLATGSEDTQYF. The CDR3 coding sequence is TGTGCCAGCAGCTTGCTGGCGACAGGGAGCGAAGATACGCAGTATTTT.

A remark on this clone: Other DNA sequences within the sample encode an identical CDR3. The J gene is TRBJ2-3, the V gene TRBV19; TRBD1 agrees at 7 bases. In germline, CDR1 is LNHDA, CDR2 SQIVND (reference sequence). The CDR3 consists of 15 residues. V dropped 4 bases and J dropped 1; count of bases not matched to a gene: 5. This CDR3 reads CASSTRQGGTDTQYF. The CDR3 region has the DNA TGTGCCAGTAGTACCCGACAGGGAGGCACAGATACGCAGTATTTT. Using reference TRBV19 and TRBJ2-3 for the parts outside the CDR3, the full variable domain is DGGITQSPKYLFRKEGQNVTLSCEQNLNHDAMYWYRQDPGQGLRLIYYSQIVNDFQKGDIAEGYSVSREKKESFPLTVTSAQKNPTAFYLCASSTRQGGTDTQYFGPGTRLTVL.

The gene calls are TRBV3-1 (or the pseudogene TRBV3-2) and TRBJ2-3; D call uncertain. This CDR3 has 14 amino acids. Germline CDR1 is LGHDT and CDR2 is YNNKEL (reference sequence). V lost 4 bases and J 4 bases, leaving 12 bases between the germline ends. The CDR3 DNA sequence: TGTGCCAGCAGCCCCTACGCAGTCCCAGATACGCAGTATTTT. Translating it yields CASSPYAVPDTQYF.

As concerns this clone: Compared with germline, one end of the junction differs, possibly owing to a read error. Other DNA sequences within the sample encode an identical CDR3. The CDR3 sequence: CASSPGRDQPQHF. CDR3 bases: TGCGCCAGCAGTCCCGGGAGGGATCAACCCCAGCATTTT. The chain has TRBV10-1 and TRBJ1-5; D unclear. CDR1 WNHNN and CDR2 SYGVQD come from the germline V gene (reference sequence). The CDR3 length is 13 residues.